The 11 T cell receptor beta chains given below trace back to one sample, sequenced in a study of lymphopenia after photon versus proton radiotherapy. Method: immunoSEQ multiplex PCR; TCRdb's copy keeps in-frame clones and lacks some. The repertoire holds roughly 25,000 clones, approximately 85% seen once, with roughly 5.2% in the top ten. The specimen comprised peripheral blood, sampled from a patient treated with photon-based radiotherapy. The source of these receptors is a man aged 25-45 years with gastric cancer.

V is TRBV9 and J is TRBJ2-4; D gene ambiguous. The CDR3 spans 12 residues. V dropped 5 bases and J dropped 10 bases, with 13 bases sitting between them. In germline, CDR1 is SGDLS, CDR2 YYNGEE. This CDR3 reads CASRPGAAIQYF. As DNA, the CDR3 is TGTGCCAGCAGACCAGGTGCTGCTATTCAGTACTTC.

CDR3 loop: CASSVGSGVGYEQYF. The CDR3, as DNA: TGTGCCAGCAGCGTAGGATCGGGAGTGGGCTACGAGCAGTACTTC. The chain employs TRBV9 and TRBJ2-7; TRBD2 is a possible D gene (6 bases). V was trimmed by 0 bases and J by 3 bases, leaving 13 bases between them. CDR1 SGDLS and CDR2 YYNGEE come from the germline V gene. The CDR3 is 15 amino acids.

This clone was observed a handful of times. The CDR3 loop is CASSEARIAGYTF. CDR3 coding DNA: TGTGCCAGCAGTGAAGCAAGGATCGCTGGCTACACCTTC. The V and J genes are TRBV2 and TRBJ1-2; D not resolved. V lost 0 bases and J lost 7, with 9 bases in between. Germline CDR1 reads SNHLY; CDR2 reads FYNNEI. This CDR3 is built from 13 residues.

The rearrangement joins TRBV10-3 to TRBJ2-3, with TRBD2 matching over 9 bases. The CDR3 has 16 residues. The V segment lost 5 bases and the J segment 0 bases; nucleotides outside the gene matches: 6. Germline V gives CDR1 ENHRY, CDR2 SYGVKD. This chain's CDR3 is CAISSFSGGSTDTQYF. For the CDR3, the DNA is TGTGCCATCAGTTCCTTTAGCGGGGGAAGCACAGATACGCAGTATTTT.

The DNA of the CDR3 is TGTGCCAGCAGCCCACGGGAGGTGTCCTACAATGAGCAGTTCTTC. It is translated as CASSPREVSYNEQFF. The J gene is TRBJ2-1, the V gene TRBV6-5; 7 bases are shared with TRBD2. The ends lost 6 bases at V and 1 base at J; junction bases unmatched: 6. Per germline, CDR1 MNHEY and CDR2 SVGAGI. This CDR3 region has 15 residues.

The chain recombines TRBV7-3 with TRBJ2-1, with 9 positions matching TRBD2. V dropped 4 bases and J dropped 2; count of bases not matched to a gene: 3. The germline V gene encodes CDR1 SGHTA and CDR2 FQGTGA. This CDR3 spans 15 amino acids. Written as DNA, the CDR3 is TGTGCCAGCAGCTACGCGGGAGGGCCCTACAATGAGCAGTTCTTC. Protein: CASSYAGGPYNEQFF.

This clone was counted only a few times. This chain links TRBV9 with TRBJ2-2; D remains ambiguous. In germline, CDR1 is SGDLS, CDR2 YYNGEE. Trimming stripped 3 bases from V and 3 bases from J, with 6 bases between. The CDR3 extends over 13 amino acids. This CDR3 is CASSAGHTGELFF. The CDR3 coding sequence is TGTGCCAGCAGCGCGGGCCACACCGGGGAGCTGTTTTTT.

The rearrangement uses TRBV18 and TRBJ1-1, with 7 positions matching TRBD1. Trimming at V came to 3 bases and at J to 5 bases, leaving 3 bases not matched to a gene. Germline V gene sequence: CDR1 KGHSH, CDR2 LQKENI. This CDR3 has 13 amino acids. CDR3 nucleotide sequence: TGTGCCAGCTCACCCGTCAGGGGGACTGAAGCTTTCTTT. The encoded protein is CASSPVRGTEAFF.

J is TRBJ1-6 and V is TRBV11-2; D unresolved. V lost 0 bases, J lost 8 bases, and 14 bases lay in between. Germline CDR1 reads SGHAT; CDR2 reads FQNNGV. CDR3 size: 16 residues. DNA of the CDR3: TGTGCCAGCAGCTTAGATTTTGGGTTAGGGCATTCACCCCTCCACTTT. This encodes CASSLDFGLGHSPLHF.

The chain combines TRBV5-1 with TRBJ1-3; TRBD1 agrees at 8 bases. This CDR3 has 16 residues. The junction had 5 bases not matched to a gene; V was cut back by 0 bases and J by 3 bases. Germline-derived CDR1 and CDR2 are SGHRS and YFSETQ. CDR3 in DNA: TGCGCCAGCAGCTTGGGGCCGACAGGGGTTGGAAACACCATATATTTT. This translates into CASSLGPTGVGNTIYF. Drawing the rest from reference TRBV5-1 and TRBJ1-3, the complete variable domain is KAGVTQTPRYLIKTRGQQVTLSCSPISGHRSVSWYQQTPGQGLQFLFEYFSETQRNKGNFPGRFSGRQFSNSRSEMNVSTLELGDSALYLCASSLGPTGVGNTIYFGEGSWLTVV.

Only a few counts were recorded for this clone. This CDR3 reads CASSVATGADTGELFF. CDR3 nucleotide sequence: TGTGCCAGCAGCGTAGCTACAGGGGCGGACACCGGGGAGCTGTTTTTT. The J gene is TRBJ2-2, the V gene TRBV9; TRBD1 matches 7 bases. Trimming at V came to 0 bases and at J to 3 bases, leaving 5 bases not matched to a gene. The CDR3 is 16 residues long. CDR1 and CDR2 from the germline V gene are SGDLS and YYNGEE.